This entry lists 15 T cell receptor beta chains sequenced from one sample in a study of human T cells and chemical hapten exposure. What the library attached to individual cDNA molecules were unique molecular identifiers. Each CDR3 protein gets one entry after TCRdb re-called the reads with MiXCR. In the table there are 100,000 to 150,000 distinct CDR3 sequences, over 6.5% of which are singletons. Unfractionated whole blood served as the source for total RNA extraction. Material for sequencing was whole blood. The source is a human donor in good health. Some clones in this sample may be carry-over from other donors' samples.

A few counts support this clonotype. V and J are TRBV6-1 and TRBJ2-2; D ambiguous. The CDR3 is made up of 16 amino acids. Germline CDR1 is MNHNS and CDR2 is SASEGT. Trimming removed 5 bases at V and 0 bases at J, with 13 bases between. The CDR3 DNA reads as TGTGCCAGCAGTATCTCGAGAGAAGCGAACACCGGGGAGCTGTTTTTT. Residues: CASSISREANTGELFF.

This clonotype has ten or more counts. This rearrangement joins TRBV2 to TRBJ1-1, with D tentatively TRBD1 (5 bases). The CDR3 runs 13 residues. Germline CDR1 and CDR2: SNHLY and FYNNEI. The V end was cut by 11 bases, the J end by 3 bases, with 16 bases between. CDR3 protein: CACFRELDTEAFF. The CDR3 DNA reads TGTGCCTGCTTCAGGGAACTGGACACTGAAGCTTTCTTT.

J is TRBJ2-1 and V is TRBV3-1; the match to TRBD1 covers 9 bases. The germline CDR1 and CDR2 sequences are LGHDT and YNNKEL (reference sequence). The CDR3 spans 15 residues. The V and J ends lost 4 bases and 6 bases, in that order; junction bases with no gene match: 7. DNA of the CDR3: TGTGCCAGCAGCCCACGACAGGGGGGGCGCAATGAGCAGTTCTTC. This encodes CASSPRQGGRNEQFF.

This clonotype was seen more than once but under ten times. The chain has TRBV10-3 and TRBJ1-5; D gene ambiguous. CDR3 length equals 14 residues. The V gene's germline CDR1 is ENHRY and CDR2 SYGVKD. The germline V and J ends were trimmed by 4 bases and 0 bases, with 7 bases remaining between them. The CDR3 sequence is CAISGPYSNQPQHF. In nucleotides, the CDR3 is TGTGCCATCAGTGGACCGTATAGCAATCAGCCCCAGCATTTT.

The rearrangement uses TRBV19 and TRBJ1-2, with a weak D call TRBD1 (5 bases). V dropped 7 bases and J dropped 5 bases, with 20 bases sitting between them. The germline gives CDR1 LNHDA, CDR2 SQIVND (reference sequence). The CDR3 has 15 amino acids. CDR3 in DNA: TGTGCCAGTACCGAAGGGCGGGCGGGGCCTTATGGCTACACCTTC. Protein product: CASTEGRAGPYGYTF.

This clonotype was observed a few times. This chain uses TRBV6-1 with TRBJ2-1; the D is unclear. The CDR3 has 15 residues. The germline V and J ends were trimmed by 4 bases and 0 bases, with 10 bases remaining between them. The germline V gene encodes CDR1 MNHNS and CDR2 SASEGT. CDR3 residues: CASSGARSSYNEQFF. The CDR3 DNA follows: TGTGCCAGCAGTGGGGCGCGCAGCTCCTACAATGAGCAGTTCTTC.

Notes on this clonotype: A single base separates this from a much larger clone, so it may be a read error. V usage is TRBV9 and J usage is TRBJ2-2; D is unresolved. The V end was cut by 7 bases, the J end by 6 bases, with 13 bases between. The germline gives CDR1 SGDLS, CDR2 YYNGEE. There are 13 residues in the CDR3. The CDR3 loop is CASGHSPPGELFF. The CDR3 DNA reads as TGTGCCAGCGGGCATAGCCCACCCGGGGAGCTGTTTTTT.

This clonotype occurred many times. The chain recombines TRBV6-5 with TRBJ1-1; D is possibly TRBD1 (6 bases). Trimming stripped 6 bases from V and 0 bases from J, with 14 bases between. Germline lookup yields CDR1 MNHEY and CDR2 SVGAGI. This CDR3 spans 15 amino acids. Written as DNA, the CDR3 is TGTGCCAGCAGGTTTACAGGGAATATGAACACTGAAGCTTTCTTT. This translates into CASRFTGNMNTEAFF.

This clonotype was observed a handful of times. The J gene is TRBJ1-1, the V gene TRBV7-9, with no clear D. This CDR3 contains 12 residues. CDR1 SEHNR and CDR2 FQNEAQ come from the germline V gene (reference sequence). Between the trimmed V and J ends, which lost 6 bases and 6 bases, there was a span of 11 bases. The CDR3 protein is CASRPFTAEAFF. The CDR3 coding sequence is TGTGCCAGCAGGCCATTCACGGCTGAAGCTTTCTTT.

The J gene is TRBJ2-5, the V gene TRBV3-1, with D perhaps being TRBD1 or TRBD2 (6 bases each). V lost 6 bases to trimming and J lost 5 bases, with 19 bases between them. The CDR3 is 15 residues long. Germline V gene sequence: CDR1 LGHDT, CDR2 YNNKEL (reference sequence). CDR3 amino acids: CASREQGGRTETQYF. DNA of the CDR3: TGTGCCAGCAGGGAACAGGGAGGCAGGACGGAGACCCAGTACTTC.

This rearrangement joins TRBV13 to TRBJ2-7; a weak D match, TRBD2 (5 bases). Trimming took off 8 bases at V and 2 bases at J, with 10 bases between the two ends. Germline CDR1 reads PRHDT; CDR2 reads FYEKMQ (reference sequence). The CDR3 sequence is 12 residues long. The CDR3 loop is CASGLGPYEQYF. CDR3 bases: TGTGCCAGCGGACTGGGCCCCTACGAGCAGTACTTC.

This clonotype has ten or more counts. The V and J genes are TRBV6-6 and TRBJ2-1; possibly TRBD2 for D (7 bases). Germline V CDR1 and CDR2: MNHNY, SVGAGI (reference sequence). V was pared by 10 bases and J by 7 bases, with 23 bases between. There are 15 residues in the CDR3. Written as DNA, the CDR3 is TGTGCCACCCGCGGGGGTTCGGGGGCCGGGAATGAGCAGTTCTTC. It translates to CATRGGSGAGNEQFF.

The sample holds a few counts of this clonotype. The rearrangement uses TRBV2 and TRBJ2-5, with D perhaps TRBD1 (6 bases). V was clipped by 6 bases and J by 0 bases, with 11 bases between them. The CDR3 runs 14 residues. Germline CDR1 SNHLY, CDR2 FYNNEI. CDR3 DNA sequence: TGTGCCAGCAGGGATGGACAGTACCAAGAGACCCAGTACTTC. The encoded protein is CASRDGQYQETQYF.

At least ten counts were recorded for this clonotype. The V call is TRBV6-2 or TRBV6-3, the J call TRBJ1-5, with no clear D. The CDR3 is 14 amino acids. Germline lookup yields CDR1 MNHEY and CDR2 SVGEGT. Between the trimmed V and J ends, which lost 2 bases and 5 bases, there was a span of 10 bases. Here the CDR3 reads CASSYRGSDQPQHF. CDR3 sequence (DNA): TGTGCCAGCAGTTACAGAGGGAGTGATCAGCCCCAGCATTTT.

The chain couples TRBV29-1 to TRBJ2-6; unclear D gene. Germline V gene sequence: CDR1 SQVTM, CDR2 ANQGSEA. The CDR3 is made up of 15 amino acids. The V gene lost 2 bases and the J gene lost 1 base, with 9 bases spanning the gap. In DNA form, the CDR3 reads TGCAGCGTTGAACCCCCCAGTTCTGGGGCCAACGTCCTGACTTTC. Translation gives CSVEPPSSGANVLTF.